This T cell receptor beta chain was sequenced for a study of early T cells in non-severe SARS-CoV-2 infection. Per the germline V gene, CDR1 is LGHDT and CDR2 is YNNKEL (reference sequence). The V gene lost 1 base and the J gene lost 3 bases, with 7 bases spanning the gap. The CDR3 covers 14 residues. This clonotype was seen ten or more times. Individual cDNA molecules received unique molecular identifiers. TCRdb re-called the 5' RACE reads with MiXCR, one entry per CDR3 protein. The table has 35,000 to 50,000 distinct CDR3 sequences, roughly 6% seen once. The rearrangement joins TRBV3-1 to TRBJ1-3; D gene uncertain. Sequenced material: whole blood, taken at baseline. This TCR came from an adult who was a healthcare worker with PCR-confirmed SARS-CoV-2 infection or an uninfected control (not recorded which). The CDR3 spells CASSQGRRGNTIYF. The CDR3 DNA sequence: TGTGCCAGCAGCCAAGGGCGTCGTGGAAACACCATATATTTT.